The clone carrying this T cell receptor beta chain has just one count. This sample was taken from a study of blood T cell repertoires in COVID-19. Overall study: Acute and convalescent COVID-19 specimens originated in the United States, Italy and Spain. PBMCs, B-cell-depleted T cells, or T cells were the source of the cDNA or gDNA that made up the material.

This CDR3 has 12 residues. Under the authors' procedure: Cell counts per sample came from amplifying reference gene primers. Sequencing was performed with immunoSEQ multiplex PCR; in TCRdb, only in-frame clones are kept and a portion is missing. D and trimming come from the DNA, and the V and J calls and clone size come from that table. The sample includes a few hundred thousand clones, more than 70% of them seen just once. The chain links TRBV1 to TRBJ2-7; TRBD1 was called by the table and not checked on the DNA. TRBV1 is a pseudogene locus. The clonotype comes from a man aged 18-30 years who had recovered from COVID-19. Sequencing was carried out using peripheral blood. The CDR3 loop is CTSRRQTYEQYF. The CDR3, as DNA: TGCACCAGCAGGAGACAGACCTACGAGCAGTACTTC.